This is a list of T cell receptor beta chains from one sample in a study of HIV-infected children after antiretroviral therapy interruption. TCRdb re-analysed the 3' RACE reads in MiXCR, keeping a single row per CDR3 protein. The profile shows 70,000 to 90,000 distinct CDR3 sequences, about 6.9% of them singletons. The material was CD45RA+ CD4+ T cells from PBMCs, pooled from several time points, obtained from a donor given antiretroviral therapy, either interrupted or continuous. The receptor source for this set is a pool of human donors with HIV. The CDR3 runs from the conserved cysteine through the conserved F or W. Fields, in order: V gene, J gene, clone size, D gene, CDR3 protein, CDR3 DNA. A D gene is named only where the DNA matches it firmly. Only part of the rows carry a size: once, few, many, or a class if the clone is expanded.

v_call: TRBV7-4
j_call: TRBJ2-1
clone_size: .
d_call: .
cdr3_aa: CASAIYNEQFF
cdr3_nt: TGTGCCAGCGCCATTTACAATGAGCAGTTCTTC

v_call: TRBV2
j_call: TRBJ1-5
clone_size: .
d_call: .
cdr3_aa: CASTQRGVDSNQPQHF
cdr3_nt: TGTGCCAGCACCCAAAGGGGGGTCGATAGCAATCAGCCCCAGCATTTT

v_call: TRBV20-1
j_call: TRBJ2-1
clone_size: many
d_call: TRBD2
cdr3_aa: CSARASGGAILF
cdr3_nt: TGCAGTGCTAGGGCCAGCGGGGGGGCGATCCTCTTC

v_call: TRBV6-1
j_call: TRBJ1-1
clone_size: many
d_call: TRBD1
cdr3_aa: CASNPSGQSNTEAFF
cdr3_nt: TGTGCCAGCAATCCATCGGGACAGTCGAACACTGAAGCTTTCTTT

v_call: TRBV7-2
j_call: TRBJ2-7
clone_size: many
d_call: .
cdr3_aa: CASSPGGQSYEQYF
cdr3_nt: TGTGCCAGCAGCCCGGGGGGACAGAGCTACGAGCAGTACTTC

v_call: TRBV30
j_call: TRBJ2-1
clone_size: many
d_call: .
cdr3_aa: CAWSHRLPPGYRPFF
cdr3_nt: TGTGCCTGGAGTCACCGACTCCCGCCGGGATACCGGCCGTTCTTC

v_call: TRBV11-2
j_call: TRBJ2-1
clone_size: .
d_call: .
cdr3_aa: CASSLRVDNEQFF
cdr3_nt: TGTGCCAGCAGCCTCAGGGTGGATAATGAGCAGTTCTTC

v_call: TRBV12-3/TRBV12-4
j_call: TRBJ1-3
clone_size: many
d_call: .
cdr3_aa: CASSLALGNTIYF
cdr3_nt: TGTGCCAGCAGTTTGGCCCTCGGAAACACCATATATTTT

v_call: TRBV12-5
j_call: TRBJ1-2
clone_size: many
d_call: TRBD1
cdr3_aa: CASGPPTGAVDGYTF
cdr3_nt: TGTGCTAGTGGCCCCCCAACAGGGGCAGTCGATGGCTACACCTTC

v_call: TRBV7-2
j_call: TRBJ1-6
clone_size: few
d_call: .
cdr3_aa: CASSLLGAESPLHF
cdr3_nt: TGTGCCAGCAGCTTACTGGGAGCCGAATCACCCCTCCACTTT

v_call: TRBV7-9
j_call: TRBJ1-6
clone_size: many
d_call: .
cdr3_aa: CASSSTPTGVYNSPLHF
cdr3_nt: TGTGCCAGCAGCTCTACCCCGACAGGCGTCTATAATTCACCCCTCCACTTT

v_call: TRBV20-1
j_call: TRBJ1-1
clone_size: many
d_call: .
cdr3_aa: CSAEAMNTEAFF
cdr3_nt: TGCAGTGCTGAGGCGATGAACACTGAAGCTTTCTTT

v_call: TRBV3-1
j_call: TRBJ2-2
clone_size: few
d_call: TRBD2
cdr3_aa: CASNHWTSGVDGELFF
cdr3_nt: TGTGCCAGCAACCACTGGACTAGCGGGGTCGACGGGGAGCTGTTTTTT

v_call: TRBV6-1
j_call: TRBJ2-6
clone_size: .
d_call: .
cdr3_aa: CASSEGADGANVLTF
cdr3_nt: TGTGCCAGCAGTGAGGGGGCGGATGGGGCCAACGTCCTGACTTTC

v_call: TRBV20-1
j_call: TRBJ2-2
clone_size: few
d_call: .
cdr3_aa: CSARDPRRDTGELFF
cdr3_nt: TGCAGTGCTAGAGATCCCCGGCGGGACACCGGGGAGCTGTTTTTT

v_call: TRBV5-5
j_call: TRBJ2-1
clone_size: many
d_call: .
cdr3_aa: CASSLASDFYNEQFF
cdr3_nt: TGTGCCAGCAGCTTGGCGTCGGACTTTTACAATGAGCAGTTCTTC

v_call: TRBV6-6
j_call: TRBJ2-5
clone_size: many
d_call: TRBD2
cdr3_aa: CASSTRLAGKIVGETQYF
cdr3_nt: TGTGCCAGCAGTACGCGACTAGCGGGAAAAATCGTCGGAGAGACCCAGTACTTC

v_call: TRBV6-5
j_call: TRBJ2-7
clone_size: few
d_call: .
cdr3_aa: CASSYDRISYEQYF
cdr3_nt: TGTGCCAGCAGTTACGACAGGATCTCCTACGAGCAGTACTTC

v_call: TRBV29-1
j_call: TRBJ2-7
clone_size: many
d_call: .
cdr3_aa: CSASRGGGRANEQYF
cdr3_nt: TGCAGCGCGAGTCGAGGGGGCGGGAGAGCTAACGAGCAGTACTTC

v_call: TRBV6-2/TRBV6-3
j_call: TRBJ2-2
clone_size: many
d_call: TRBD2
cdr3_aa: CASSYAGFAGDTGELFF
cdr3_nt: TGTGCCAGCAGTTACGCTGGGTTTGCGGGGGACACCGGGGAGCTGTTTTTT

v_call: TRBV28
j_call: TRBJ1-2
clone_size: few
d_call: .
cdr3_aa: CASMQGYYGYTF
cdr3_nt: TGTGCCAGCATGCAGGGATACTATGGCTACACCTTC

v_call: TRBV7-3
j_call: TRBJ2-7
clone_size: .
d_call: .
cdr3_aa: CASSFTPFGEQYF
cdr3_nt: TGTGCCAGCAGCTTCACCCCCTTCGGCGAGCAGTACTTC

v_call: TRBV4-1
j_call: TRBJ2-6
clone_size: many
d_call: .
cdr3_aa: CASSQDSGEAGANVLTF
cdr3_nt: TGCGCCAGCAGCCAAGATTCCGGGGAGGCCGGGGCCAACGTCCTGACTTTC

v_call: TRBV6-1
j_call: TRBJ1-1
clone_size: .
d_call: .
cdr3_aa: CASSEPAGKGTEAFF
cdr3_nt: TGTGCCAGCAGTGAACCGGCAGGGAAGGGGACTGAAGCTTTCTTT

v_call: TRBV21-1
j_call: TRBJ1-4
clone_size: many
d_call: .
cdr3_aa: CASSRDTASNEKLFF
cdr3_nt: TGTGCCAGCAGCAGGGACACCGCCTCTAATGAAAAACTGTTTTTT

v_call: TRBV20-1
j_call: TRBJ2-1
clone_size: many
d_call: TRBD2
cdr3_aa: CSARELAGKYNEQFF
cdr3_nt: TGCAGTGCTAGAGAACTAGCGGGAAAATACAATGAGCAGTTCTTC

v_call: TRBV7-8
j_call: TRBJ2-3
clone_size: many
d_call: TRBD2
cdr3_aa: CASSLARLAGEQYF
cdr3_nt: TGTGCCAGCAGCTTAGCGCGACTAGCGGGGGAACAGTATTTT

v_call: TRBV29-1
j_call: TRBJ2-1
clone_size: .
d_call: TRBD1
cdr3_aa: CSVVSPIEGAYNEQFF
cdr3_nt: TGCAGCGTTGTTTCGCCTATTGAGGGGGCGTACAATGAGCAGTTCTTC

v_call: TRBV5-1
j_call: TRBJ1-1
clone_size: many
d_call: .
cdr3_aa: CASSLFDPNTEAFF
cdr3_nt: TGCGCCAGCAGCCTATTCGACCCGAACACTGAAGCTTTCTTT

v_call: TRBV29-1
j_call: TRBJ1-2
clone_size: many
d_call: TRBD1
cdr3_aa: CSVDQRAGTGNYGYTF
cdr3_nt: TGCAGCGTTGACCAACGGGCAGGGACAGGGAACTATGGCTACACCTTC

v_call: TRBV5-1
j_call: TRBJ2-5
clone_size: many
d_call: .
cdr3_aa: CASSLRQTRETQYF
cdr3_nt: TGCGCCAGCAGCTTACGCCAGACCAGGGAGACCCAGTACTTC

v_call: TRBV7-2
j_call: TRBJ2-1
clone_size: many
d_call: TRBD2
cdr3_aa: CASSSGGGTYNEQFF
cdr3_nt: TGTGCCAGCAGCTCGGGCGGGGGTACTTACAATGAGCAGTTCTTC

v_call: TRBV12-3/TRBV12-4
j_call: TRBJ2-7
clone_size: many
d_call: .
cdr3_aa: CASRRYPYEQYF
cdr3_nt: TGTGCCAGCCGCCGCTACCCGTACGAGCAGTACTTC

v_call: TRBV9
j_call: TRBJ2-3
clone_size: many
d_call: .
cdr3_aa: CASSVAQGMGIPDTQYF
cdr3_nt: TGTGCCAGCAGCGTAGCCCAGGGTATGGGGATACCAGATACGCAGTATTTT

v_call: TRBV5-4
j_call: TRBJ1-2
clone_size: few
d_call: .
cdr3_aa: CASSLDSSPYGYTF
cdr3_nt: TGTGCCAGCAGCTTGGACAGCTCTCCGTATGGCTACACCTTC